These 9 T cell receptor beta chains originate from one sample sequenced in a study of graft-versus-host responses after intestinal transplantation. TCRdb keeps only in-frame clones here, not all; method: immunoSEQ multiplex PCR. The sample has 30,000 to 40,000 clones; 85% to 95% are singletons. Their target antigens are unknown. The sequencing here drew on unstimulated CD8+ T cells sorted from spleen or lymph node cells, taken before transplant. All receptors derive from a human donor who was the organ donor for an intestinal transplant.

CDR3 DNA sequence: TGTGCCAGCAGTTTGTTCCGGGACAGGGGAACTGAAGCTTTCTTT. Translation: CASSLFRDRGTEAFF. The gene calls are TRBV27 and TRBJ1-1, with TRBD1 identical over 10 bases. Unmatched junction bases numbered 6, after V lost 3 bases and J lost 5 bases. This CDR3 comprises 15 residues. Germline assignment: CDR1 MNHEY and CDR2 SMNVEV (reference sequence).

This chain links TRBV4-1 with TRBJ2-2; TRBD1 matches at 9 bases. The CDR3 consists of 16 residues. With 0 bases clipped from V and 3 bases from J, the junction kept 2 bases outside the gene matches. Per the germline V gene, CDR1 is MGHRA and CDR2 is YSYEKL. The CDR3 protein is CASSQDWTGDTGELFF. The CDR3 nucleotides are TGCGCCAGCAGCCAAGATTGGACAGGGGACACCGGGGAGCTGTTTTTT.

The CDR3 nucleotides are TGTGCCAGCAGTTCAGCTGCGGGTGATACGCAGTATTTT. It yields the protein CASSSAAGDTQYF. This sequence joins TRBV6-5 and TRBJ2-3; possibly TRBD2 for D (5 bases). This CDR3 is 13 amino acids long. Germline lookup yields CDR1 MNHEY and CDR2 SVGAGI. V was shortened by 4 bases and J by 6 bases, with 11 bases between the two germline ends.

V and J are TRBV27 and TRBJ2-2; tentative D call: TRBD1 (5 bases). The length of the CDR3 is 14 residues. Trimming took off 2 bases at V and 3 bases at J, with 7 bases between the two ends. Germline V gene sequence: CDR1 MNHEY, CDR2 SMNVEV (reference sequence). The CDR3: CASSLQGDTGELFF. The CDR3 DNA sequence: TGTGCCAGCAGTTTACAGGGCGACACCGGGGAGCTGTTTTTT.

V gene TRBV28 combines with J gene TRBJ2-7; tentative D call: TRBD1 (5 bases). Germline values: CDR1 MDHEN, CDR2 SYDVKM. V was shortened by 3 bases and J by 7 bases, with 16 bases between the two germline ends. CDR3 length: 14 amino acids. CDR3 region: CASSFPRQGREQYF. In nucleotides, the CDR3 is TGTGCCAGCAGTTTCCCCAGGCAGGGTAGGGAGCAGTACTTC.

The chain links TRBV7-8 to TRBJ1-5; no reliable D call. Between the trimmed V and J ends, which lost 5 bases and 0 bases, there was a span of 11 bases. The germline V gene encodes CDR1 SGHVS and CDR2 FQNEAQ. CDR3 length: 15 amino acids. CDR3 sequence (DNA): TGTGCCAGCAGCCCTTGGACCGATAGCAATCAGCCCCAGCATTTT. Protein: CASSPWTDSNQPQHF.

This chain uses TRBV4-3 with TRBJ2-5; D is unclear. The CDR3 contains 11 residues. The germline V gene has CDR1 LGHNA and CDR2 YSLEER. Between the trimmed V and J ends, which lost 3 bases and 5 bases, there was a span of 4 bases. The CDR3 loop is CASSHGETQYF. In DNA, the CDR3 is TGCGCCAGCAGCCACGGTGAGACCCAGTACTTC.

Turning to this clone: This likely stems from a read error, as it lies one base from a far larger clone. This chain connects TRBV27 to TRBJ2-3; no reliable D call. Germline assignment: CDR1 MNHEY and CDR2 SMNVEV (reference sequence). CDR3 length: 10 amino acids. V was cut by 6 bases and J by 2 bases, with 0 bases left in between. CDR3: CASSTDTQYF. The CDR3 DNA reads TGTGCCAGCAGCACAGATACGCAGTATTTT.

The chain recombines TRBV28 with TRBJ2-7; 7 bases agree with TRBD1. Germline V gene lookup returns CDR1 MDHEN and CDR2 SYDVKM. This CDR3 has 14 amino acids. The junction had 5 bases not matched to a gene; V was cut back by 6 bases and J by 0 bases. The CDR3 DNA follows: TGTGCCAGCAGAGGCCGGGACAGCTCCTACGAGCAGTACTTC. Its protein product is CASRGRDSSYEQYF.